The rows below give T cell receptor beta chains drawn from one sample of a study of T-cell memory formation after mild COVID-19. Each CDR3 protein gets one entry after TCRdb re-called the 5' RACE reads with MiXCR. This table holds 350,000 or so distinct CDR3 sequences, more than 20% found once. What was sequenced was PBMCs or a T cell subset sorted from them (not recorded which). The source is a man aged 18 to 30 who had mild COVID-19 (a few samples of this study predate the infection). Cell type and time point are not known. Both conserved end residues are part of each CDR3. Each record gives: D gene, J gene, clone size, V gene, CDR3 DNA, CDR3 protein. A D gene is named only where the DNA matches it firmly. Part of the rows lack a size; the others show once, few, many or a class for expanded clones.

>TRBD2|TRBJ2-3|many|TRBV5-1
TGTGCCAGCAGCTTAGGGACTAGCGGGGGCACAGATACGCAGTATTTT
CASSLGTSGGTDTQYF
>.|TRBJ2-1|.|TRBV27
TGTGCCAGCAGTTTTACGGGCGAGAATGAGCAGTTCTTC
CASSFTGENEQFF
>.|TRBJ2-5|.|TRBV20-1
TGCAGTGCTAGAGCCCACAGGGACGGGGAGACCCAGTACTTC
CSARAHRDGETQYF
>.|TRBJ2-7|.|TRBV4-2
TGTGCCAGCAGCCAGTCCATGACGGAGTCCTACGAGCAGTACTTC
CASSQSMTESYEQYF
>TRBD1|TRBJ2-3|.|TRBV2
TGTGCCAGCGGTACCTGGGACAGCTCAGATACGCAGTATTTT
CASGTWDSSDTQYF
>.|TRBJ1-5|.|TRBV7-8
TGTGCCAGCAGCTACGACATCCGGAGCAATCAGCCCCAGCATTTT
CASSYDIRSNQPQHF
>.|TRBJ1-2|.|TRBV3-1
TGTGCCAGCAGCCGCCTAACGGATGGCTACACCTTC
CASSRLTDGYTF
>.|TRBJ1-1|.|TRBV10-3
TGTGCCGTACAGGTTAGCACTGAAGCTTTCTTT
CAVQVSTEAFF
>.|TRBJ2-3|few|TRBV7-2
TGTGCCAGCAGCTCCCATCGCGGAGGTGGCACAGATACGCAGTATTTT
CASSSHRGGGTDTQYF
>.|TRBJ1-1|.|TRBV20-1
TGCAGTGCTGGGGACACCCGTCGCACTGAAGCTTTCTTT
CSAGDTRRTEAFF
>TRBD1|TRBJ2-5|.|TRBV28
TGTGCCAGTGGACAGGGATCAGAGACCCAGTACTTC
CASGQGSETQYF
>TRBD2|TRBJ2-5|.|TRBV20-1
TGCAGTGCTACTTCCGGGGGGGCAAAACAAGAGACCCAGTACTTC
CSATSGGAKQETQYF
>.|TRBJ1-3|.|TRBV7-9
TGTGCCAGCAGGCCCGAAGGGTACTCTGGAAACACCATATATTTT
CASRPEGYSGNTIYF
>TRBD2|TRBJ2-1|.|TRBV10-1
TGCGCCACCGACTACCCTAGCGGGGGGAAGTGGGAGCAGTTCTTC
CATDYPSGGKWEQFF
>.|TRBJ2-5|few|TRBV20-1
TGCAGTGCTAGAGATCTCGTAGGGGACCAAGAGACCCAGTACTTC
CSARDLVGDQETQYF
>TRBD2|TRBJ2-2|few|TRBV7-3
TGTGCCAGCAGCTTAGCGGGGGGACTCCCAAGCGCCGGGGAGCTGTTTTTT
CASSLAGGLPSAGELFF
>.|TRBJ1-1|.|TRBV7-9
TGTGCCAGCGGCAGGCTGGGCTATGAAGCTTTCTTT
CASGRLGYEAFF
>.|TRBJ2-3|.|TRBV2
TGTGCCAGCACTCAGGACGGTTACACAGATACGCAGTATTTT
CASTQDGYTDTQYF
>.|TRBJ2-3|few|TRBV12-3/TRBV12-4
TGTGCCAGCATTAAGACCGGTTTCACAGATACGCAGTATTTT
CASIKTGFTDTQYF
>TRBD1|TRBJ1-6|.|TRBV12-3/TRBV12-4
TGTGCCAGCAGCCTTACAGGGGGGGATAATTCACCCCTCCACTTT
CASSLTGGDNSPLHF
>.|TRBJ2-3|many|TRBV12-3/TRBV12-4
TGTGCCAGCAGCCTGGTGGTAGATACGCAGTATTTT
CASSLVVDTQYF
>.|TRBJ2-5|many|TRBV28
TGTGCCAGCAGTTCTGGGCAGCAAGAGACCCAGTACTTC
CASSSGQQETQYF
>TRBD2|TRBJ2-5|few|TRBV5-1
TGCGCCAGCAGCTTGGTTAGCGGGGGCCAAGAGACCCAGTACTTC
CASSLVSGGQETQYF
>TRBD1|TRBJ1-2|few|TRBV7-2
TGTGCCAGCAGCACAGGGGGTGGTGACGGCTACACCTTC
CASSTGGGDGYTF
>.|TRBJ2-5|few|TRBV5-1
TGCGCCAGCAGGCAGACAGTTCAAGAGACCCAGTACTTC
CASRQTVQETQYF
>.|TRBJ1-4|once|TRBV15
TGTGCCACCAGCGTATCACAGGGATTTGCAACTAATGAAAAACTGTTTTTT
CATSVSQGFATNEKLFF
>TRBD1|TRBJ2-5|.|TRBV2
TGTGCCAGCAGTGCCGGGACAGCCGGGATGGAGACCCAGTACTTC
CASSAGTAGMETQYF
>TRBD1|TRBJ2-5|.|TRBV6-2/TRBV6-3
TGTGCCAGCAGCCCGCTTGGACAGGCGGCCCCCGAAGAGACCCAGTACTTC
CASSPLGQAAPEETQYF
>.|TRBJ2-1|few|TRBV28
TGTGCCAGCAGGGCACAGGGTTCCTACAATGAGCAGTTCTTC
CASRAQGSYNEQFF
>TRBD1|TRBJ1-1|.|TRBV18
TGTGCCAGCTCGCTGGCAGGGGGACTGAACACTGAAGCTTTCTTT
CASSLAGGLNTEAFF
>.|TRBJ1-2|.|TRBV20-1
TGCAGTGCTAGACAGAGCCGGGGGGGCTACACCTTC
CSARQSRGGYTF
>TRBD1|TRBJ2-3|.|TRBV7-2
TGTGCCAGCAGCCTGAGTACAGGGGTGACAGATACGCAGTATTTT
CASSLSTGVTDTQYF
>.|TRBJ1-5|few|TRBV24-1
TGTGCCACCAGTGATTGGGGGGTTTTTCAGCCCCAGCATTTT
CATSDWGVFQPQHF
>.|TRBJ2-7|.|TRBV20-1
TGCAGTGCTAAGACACGGTACGAGCAGTACTTC
CSAKTRYEQYF
>.|TRBJ1-1|few|TRBV11-2
TGTGCCAGCAGCTTGATAGTCGGAAGAGCTTTCTTT
CASSLIVGRAFF
>.|TRBJ1-2|few|TRBV29-1
TGCAGCGTTCTCCCGACTGTTAACTATGGCTACACCTTC
CSVLPTVNYGYTF
>TRBD1|TRBJ2-7|few|TRBV20-1
TGCAGTGCTAGACTCCAGGGGGAATCCTACGAGCAGTACTTC
CSARLQGESYEQYF
>.|TRBJ1-2|.|TRBV30
TGTGCCTGGAGTGTACTGGGGGAGGGCTACACCTTC
CAWSVLGEGYTF
>.|TRBJ1-3|.|TRBV7-9
TGTGCCAGCAGCCCGCCCAGGGGCGAGACTGGAAACACCATATATTTT
CASSPPRGETGNTIYF
>TRBD1|TRBJ2-3|once|TRBV6-6
TGTGCCAGCAGTTTACCCAGGACAGGTGGCACAGATACGCAGTATTTT
CASSLPRTGGTDTQYF
>.|TRBJ2-5|once|TRBV12-3/TRBV12-4
TGTGCCAGCAGTTTAAAAACCCGAGAGACCCAGTACTTC
CASSLKTRETQYF
>TRBD1|TRBJ1-1|.|TRBV27
TGTGCCAGGACCAGACCAGGGGGAGCTTTCTTT
CARTRPGGAFF
>TRBD1|TRBJ2-2|.|TRBV5-1
TGCGCCAGCAGCGAGACAGGGGCCGGGGAGCTGTTTTTT
CASSETGAGELFF
>.|TRBJ1-2|.|TRBV7-9
TGTGCCAGCAGCGACCTACGGGCCCGGGGGGACTATGGCTACACCTTC
CASSDLRARGDYGYTF
>.|TRBJ1-3|many|TRBV7-9
TGTGCCAGCAGCTCGACCCGTGGAAACACCATATATTTT
CASSSTRGNTIYF
>.|TRBJ1-1|.|TRBV5-1
TGCGCCAGCAGCTTGGGGAAACAGGGAACTGAAGCTTTCTTT
CASSLGKQGTEAFF
>TRBD2|TRBJ2-3|few|TRBV19
TGTGCCAGTAGTAAACTAGCGAGCACAGATACGCAGTATTTT
CASSKLASTDTQYF
>TRBD1|TRBJ2-3|many|TRBV5-6
TGTGCCAGCAGCTACCAGGGGGACACAGATACGCAGTATTTT
CASSYQGDTDTQYF
>.|TRBJ2-7|.|TRBV18
TGTGCCAGCTCTTACATGGGGGCTCTCGAGCAGTACTTC
CASSYMGALEQYF
>TRBD1|TRBJ2-2|few|TRBV6-5
TGTGCCAGCAGTTTTAGGCAGGGGGTCGGGGAGCTGTTTTTT
CASSFRQGVGELFF
>.|TRBJ2-2|many|TRBV7-3
TGTGCCAGCAGCCAGAAGGGGGGGAACACCGGGGAGCTGTTTTTT
CASSQKGGNTGELFF
>TRBD1|TRBJ1-2|.|TRBV27
TGTGCCAGCAGTTTAACAGGACAGGGGGCGCGGGGCTACACCTTC
CASSLTGQGARGYTF
>.|TRBJ2-3|.|TRBV7-8
TGTGCCAGCAGCCCCCTCACGCAGCCAGGCACAGATACGCAGTATTTT
CASSPLTQPGTDTQYF
>.|TRBJ2-2|.|TRBV11-2
TGTGCCAGCAGCTTTACGACAAAGCTGTTTTTT
CASSFTTKLFF